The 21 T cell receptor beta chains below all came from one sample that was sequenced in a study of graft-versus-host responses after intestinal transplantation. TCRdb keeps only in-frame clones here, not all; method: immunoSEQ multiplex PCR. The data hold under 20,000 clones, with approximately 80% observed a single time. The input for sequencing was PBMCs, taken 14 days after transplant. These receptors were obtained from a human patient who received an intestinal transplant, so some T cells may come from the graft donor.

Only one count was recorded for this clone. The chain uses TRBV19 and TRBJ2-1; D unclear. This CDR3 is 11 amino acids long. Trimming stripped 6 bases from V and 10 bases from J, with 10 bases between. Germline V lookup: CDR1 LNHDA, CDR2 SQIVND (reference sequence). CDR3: CASRSAAEQFF. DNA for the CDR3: TGTGCCAGTAGATCGGCGGCAGAGCAGTTCTTC.

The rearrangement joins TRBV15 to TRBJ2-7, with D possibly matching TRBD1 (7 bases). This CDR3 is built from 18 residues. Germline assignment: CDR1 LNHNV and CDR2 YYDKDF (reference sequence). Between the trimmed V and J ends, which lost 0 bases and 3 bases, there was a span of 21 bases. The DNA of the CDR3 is TGTGCCACCAGCAGAGATTGGAGGGGGCGGAGGATTTTCTACGAGCAGTACTTC. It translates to CATSRDWRGRRIFYEQYF.

CDR3: CASSFQGGYEQYF. DNA of the CDR3: TGTGCCAGCAGCTTTCAAGGGGGCTACGAGCAGTACTTC. The chain recombines TRBV5-4 with TRBJ2-7; maybe TRBD1 (6 bases). The CDR3 length is 13 residues. Trimming left V 2 bases short and J 3 bases short, with 9 bases between. The germline CDR1 and CDR2 sequences are SGHNT and YYREEE (reference sequence).

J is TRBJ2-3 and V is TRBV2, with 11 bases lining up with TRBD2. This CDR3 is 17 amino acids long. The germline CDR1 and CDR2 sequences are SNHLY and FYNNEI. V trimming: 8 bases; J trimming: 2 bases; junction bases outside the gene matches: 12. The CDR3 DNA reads TGTGCCAGCGAGGGGGCTAGCGGGAGGCCGCCCACAGATACGCAGTATTTT. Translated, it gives CASEGASGRPPTDTQYF. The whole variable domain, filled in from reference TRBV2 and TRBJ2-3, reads EPEVTQTPSHQVTQMGQEVILRCVPISNHLYFYWYRQILGQKVEFLVSFYNNEISEKSEIFDDQFSVERPDGSNFTLKIRSTKLEDSAMYFCASEGASGRPPTDTQYFGPGTRLTVL.

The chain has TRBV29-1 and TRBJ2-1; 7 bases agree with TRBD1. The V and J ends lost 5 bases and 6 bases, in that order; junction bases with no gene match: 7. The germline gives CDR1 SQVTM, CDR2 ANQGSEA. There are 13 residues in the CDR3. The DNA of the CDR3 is TGCAGCGTTCGATCGACAGGGCTCAATGAGCAGTTCTTC. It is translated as CSVRSTGLNEQFF.

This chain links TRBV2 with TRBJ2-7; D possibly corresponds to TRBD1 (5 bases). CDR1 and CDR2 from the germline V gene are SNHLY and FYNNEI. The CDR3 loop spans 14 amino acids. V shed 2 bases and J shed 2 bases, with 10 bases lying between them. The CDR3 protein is CASSELVTAYEQYF. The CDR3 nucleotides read TGTGCCAGCAGTGAATTGGTGACAGCCTACGAGCAGTACTTC.

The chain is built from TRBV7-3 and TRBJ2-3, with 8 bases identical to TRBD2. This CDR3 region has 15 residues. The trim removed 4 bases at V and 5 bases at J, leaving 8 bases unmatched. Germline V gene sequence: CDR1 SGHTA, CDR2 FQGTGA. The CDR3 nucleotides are TGTGCCAGCAGCTCCAACGGGGGGGCTGAAGATACGCAGTATTTT. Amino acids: CASSSNGGAEDTQYF.

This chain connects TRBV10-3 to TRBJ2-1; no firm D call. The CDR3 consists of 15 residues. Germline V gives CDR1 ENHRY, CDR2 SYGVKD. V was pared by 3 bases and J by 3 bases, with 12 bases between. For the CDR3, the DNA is TGTGCCATCAGTGAACCTCTCCTAGTCTACAATGAGCAGTTCTTC. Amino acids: CAISEPLLVYNEQFF.

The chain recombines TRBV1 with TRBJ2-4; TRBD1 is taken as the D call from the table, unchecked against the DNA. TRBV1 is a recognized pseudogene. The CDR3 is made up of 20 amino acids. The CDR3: CTSSQETFPFDRLAKNIQYF. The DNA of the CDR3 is TGCACCAGCAGCCAAGAAACCTTTCCTTTCGACAGATTAGCCAAAAACATTCAGTACTTC.

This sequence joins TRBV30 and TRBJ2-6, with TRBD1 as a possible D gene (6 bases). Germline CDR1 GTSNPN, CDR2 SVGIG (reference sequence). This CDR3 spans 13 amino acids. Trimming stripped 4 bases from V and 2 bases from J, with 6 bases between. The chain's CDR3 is CAWNRAGANVLTF. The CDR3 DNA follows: TGTGCCTGGAACAGGGCTGGGGCCAACGTCCTGACTTTC.

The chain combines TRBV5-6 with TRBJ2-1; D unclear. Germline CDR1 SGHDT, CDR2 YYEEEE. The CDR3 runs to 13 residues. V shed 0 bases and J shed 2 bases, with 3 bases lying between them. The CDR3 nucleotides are TGTGCCAGCAGCTTGGGACCCTACAATGAGCAGTTCTTC. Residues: CASSLGPYNEQFF.

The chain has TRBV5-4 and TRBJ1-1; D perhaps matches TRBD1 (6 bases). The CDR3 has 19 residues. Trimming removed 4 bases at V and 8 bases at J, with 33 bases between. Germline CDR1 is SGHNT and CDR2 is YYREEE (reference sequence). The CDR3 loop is CASSLGRSTGSPRAPEAFF. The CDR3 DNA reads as TGTGCCAGCAGCCTTGGACGATCTACAGGGTCCCCCCGCGCGCCCGAAGCTTTCTTT.

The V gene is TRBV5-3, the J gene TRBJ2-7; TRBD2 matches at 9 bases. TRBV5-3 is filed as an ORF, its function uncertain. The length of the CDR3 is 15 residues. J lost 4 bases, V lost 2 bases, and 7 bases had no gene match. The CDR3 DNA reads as TGTGCCAGAAGCTTTCCTAGCGGGATATTATACGAGCAGTACTTC. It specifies CARSFPSGILYEQYF.

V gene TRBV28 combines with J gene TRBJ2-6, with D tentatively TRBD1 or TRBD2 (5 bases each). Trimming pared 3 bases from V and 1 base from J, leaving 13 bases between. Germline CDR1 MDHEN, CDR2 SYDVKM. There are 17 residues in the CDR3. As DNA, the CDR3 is TGTGCCAGCAGTTTTGCTTTGGGGGTATCTGGGGCCAACGTCCTGACTTTC. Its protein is CASSFALGVSGANVLTF.

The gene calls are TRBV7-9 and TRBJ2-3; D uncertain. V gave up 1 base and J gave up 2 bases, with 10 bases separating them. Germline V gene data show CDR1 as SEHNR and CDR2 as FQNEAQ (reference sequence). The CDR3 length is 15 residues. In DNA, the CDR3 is TGTGCCAGCAGCTTAGAGCGTGACCACACAGATACGCAGTATTTT. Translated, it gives CASSLERDHTDTQYF.

The CDR3 loop reads CASSASGTSGRDEQFF. In nucleotides, the CDR3 is TGTGCCAGCAGCGCGTCGGGGACTAGCGGGAGGGATGAGCAGTTCTTC. V is TRBV7-9 and J is TRBJ2-1; 16 bases are shared with TRBD2. The germline gives CDR1 SEHNR, CDR2 FQNEAQ (reference sequence). V lost 5 bases and J lost 8; bases outside the gene matches: 6. The CDR3 has 16 amino acids.

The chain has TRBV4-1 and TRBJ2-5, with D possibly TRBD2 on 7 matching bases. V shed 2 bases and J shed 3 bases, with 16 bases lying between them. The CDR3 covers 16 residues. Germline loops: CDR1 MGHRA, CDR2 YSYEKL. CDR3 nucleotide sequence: TGCGCCAGCAGCCAATATGCTGGGGGGGCGGAAGAGACCCAGTACTTC. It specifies CASSQYAGGAEETQYF.

The CDR3: CASSEGLVHSTDTQYF. The DNA of the CDR3 is TGCGCCAGCAGTGAGGGACTAGTCCACTCCACAGATACGCAGTATTTT. The chain is built from TRBV10-1 and TRBJ2-3; 7 nucleotides match TRBD2. The CDR3 covers 16 residues. Trimming at V came to 2 bases and at J to 2 bases, leaving 7 bases not matched to a gene. CDR1 and CDR2 (germline): WNHNN, SYGVQD (reference sequence).

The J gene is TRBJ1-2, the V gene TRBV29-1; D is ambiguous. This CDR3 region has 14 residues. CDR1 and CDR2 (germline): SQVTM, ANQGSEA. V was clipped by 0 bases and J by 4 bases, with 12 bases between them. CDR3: CSVEDVGSSYGYTF. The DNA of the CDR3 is TGCAGCGTTGAAGATGTTGGGAGTAGCTATGGCTACACCTTC.

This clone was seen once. In nucleotides, the CDR3 is TGTGCCAGCAGCACCGTTAGGGCGTCAAACACCGGGGAGCTGTTTTTT. Translating gives CASSTVRASNTGELFF. The gene calls are TRBV27 and TRBJ2-2; D remains unclear. In germline, CDR1 is MNHEY, CDR2 SMNVEV (reference sequence). Trimming pared 6 bases from V and 2 bases from J, leaving 16 bases between. This CDR3 contains 16 residues.

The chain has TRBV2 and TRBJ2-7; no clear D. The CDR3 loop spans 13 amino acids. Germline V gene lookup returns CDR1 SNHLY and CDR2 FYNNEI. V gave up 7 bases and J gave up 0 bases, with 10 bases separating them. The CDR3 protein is CASKRDSSYEQYF. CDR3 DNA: TGTGCCAGCAAAAGGGATAGCTCCTACGAGCAGTACTTC.